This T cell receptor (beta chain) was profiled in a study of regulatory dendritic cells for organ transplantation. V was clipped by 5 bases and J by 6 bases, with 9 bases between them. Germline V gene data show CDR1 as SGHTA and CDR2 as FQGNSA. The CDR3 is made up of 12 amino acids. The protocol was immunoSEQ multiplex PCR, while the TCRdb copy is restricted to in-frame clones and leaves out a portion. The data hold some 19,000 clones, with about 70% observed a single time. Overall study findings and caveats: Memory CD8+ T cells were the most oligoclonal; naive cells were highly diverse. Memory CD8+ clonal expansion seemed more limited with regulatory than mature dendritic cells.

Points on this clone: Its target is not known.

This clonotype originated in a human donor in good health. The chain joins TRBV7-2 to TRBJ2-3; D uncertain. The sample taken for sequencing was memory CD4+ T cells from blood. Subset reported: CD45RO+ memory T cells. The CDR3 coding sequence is TGTGCCAGCAGCGCCTTAGAGGATACGCAGTATTTT. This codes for CASSALEDTQYF.